This T cell receptor (beta chain) was observed in a study of T cell responses to AZD1222 COVID-19 vaccine. CDR3 length equals 15 residues. The V end lost 5 bases, the J end lost 1 base, and 14 bases lay between the germline ends. Germline CDR1 is SGHAT and CDR2 is FQNNGV. This clone was counted a few times. TCRdb keeps only in-frame clones here, not all; method: immunoSEQ multiplex PCR. Among 68,000 or so clones listed, about 80% were seen once. This rearrangement joins TRBV11-2 to TRBJ1-1; perhaps TRBD1 as D (5 bases). The material sequenced was peripheral blood, taken on day 0 of AZD1222 vaccination. The sequence came from an adult in good health. The CDR3 DNA follows: TGTGCCAGCAGCCCTATTAGGGGTCCGAACACTGAAGCTTTCTTT. This encodes CASSPIRGPNTEAFF.